The rows below give T cell receptor beta chains drawn from one sample of a study of early T cells in non-severe SARS-CoV-2 infection. A single record per CDR3 protein comes from TCRdb applying MiXCR to the 5' RACE reads. The sample consists of around 56,000 distinct CDR3 sequences, less than 15% of them appearing once. This material consisted of whole blood, taken at baseline. The source is an adult who was a healthcare worker with PCR-confirmed SARS-CoV-2 infection or an uninfected control (not recorded which). Both conserved end residues are part of each CDR3. D genes are given only for firm matches. Size tells how often a clone was seen (once, few, many) or the class of an expanded clone, and some rows leave it out.

j_call d_call v_call clone_size cdr3_aa cdr3_nt
TRBJ1-1 NA TRBV2 NA CASSADMNTEAFF TGTGCCAGCAGTGCGGACATGAACACTGAAGCTTTCTTT
TRBJ2-1 NA TRBV4-1 NA CASSQDGRGSSYNEQFF TGCGCCAGCAGCCAAGATGGGCGGGGTAGCTCCTACAATGAGCAGTTCTTC
TRBJ1-3 NA TRBV4-1 NA CASSQDILGSGNTIYF TGCGCCAGCAGCCAAGATATTCTGGGGTCAGGAAACACCATATATTTT
TRBJ1-1 NA TRBV9 many CASSVKGNTEAFF TGTGCCAGCAGCGTAAAGGGGAACACTGAAGCTTTCTTT
TRBJ2-1 NA TRBV10-3 few CAIQSGFISSYNEQFF TGTGCCATCCAATCCGGATTCATCAGCTCCTACAATGAGCAGTTCTTC
TRBJ2-7 NA TRBV7-9 many CASSLVASVYEQYF TGTGCCAGCAGCTTAGTGGCGAGCGTCTACGAGCAGTACTTC
TRBJ2-7 TRBD1 TRBV6-2/TRBV6-3 once CASSSLDRGYEQYF TGTGCCAGCAGTTCCCTCGACAGGGGGTACGAGCAGTACTTC
TRBJ2-3 TRBD1 TRBV9 many CASSVRGLGVSGTSTDTQYF TGTGCCAGCAGCGTCAGGGGGCTGGGCGTTAGCGGAACTAGCACAGATACGCAGTATTTT
TRBJ1-1 TRBD1 TRBV25-1 few CASQAGQGIMNTEAFF TGTGCCAGCCAAGCGGGACAGGGTATAATGAACACTGAAGCTTTCTTT
TRBJ2-6 NA TRBV12-3/TRBV12-4 few CVSSSSARRPSSGANVLTF TGTGTCAGCAGTTCCTCTGCTAGGAGACCCAGCTCTGGGGCCAACGTCCTGACTTTC
TRBJ1-6 NA TRBV7-2 NA CASSVQGSYNSPLHF TGTGCCAGCAGCGTTCAGGGCTCCTATAATTCACCCCTCCACTTT
TRBJ2-3 TRBD2 TRBV6-1 few CASTPGSGELGTDTQYF TGTGCCAGCACCCCGGGTAGCGGGGAACTTGGCACAGATACGCAGTATTTT
TRBJ1-2 TRBD1 TRBV7-9 NA CATEGQSNGYTF TGTGCCACGGAGGGACAGAGTAATGGCTACACCTTC
TRBJ1-2 NA TRBV14 few CASSHRGARGYGYTF TGTGCCAGCAGCCACCGGGGGGCTAGGGGCTATGGCTACACCTTC
TRBJ2-5 NA TRBV27 NA CASSWGAAETQYF TGTGCCAGCAGTTGGGGAGCCGCGGAGACCCAGTACTTC
TRBJ2-7 NA TRBV6-2/TRBV6-3 NA CASSYPGDEQYF TGTGCCAGCAGTTACCCAGGGGACGAGCAGTACTTC
TRBJ2-1 NA TRBV11-2 NA CASSSRDRNEQFF TGTGCCAGCAGCTCCCGGGATAGGAATGAGCAGTTCTTC
TRBJ2-7 NA TRBV20-1 few CSADLSGARYEQYF TGCAGTGCCGATCTTTCGGGGGCCCGGTACGAGCAGTACTTC
TRBJ2-3 NA TRBV11-2 many CASSLDVDRNTQYF TGTGCCAGCAGCTTAGATGTGGATCGTAATACGCAGTATTTT
TRBJ2-7 NA TRBV11-2 NA CASSLARGTSYEQYF TGTGCCAGCAGCTTAGCTCGCGGCACCTCCTACGAGCAGTACTTC
TRBJ2-7 TRBD2 TRBV6-2/TRBV6-3 NA CASSIGLVYEQYF TGTGCCAGCAGTATCGGACTAGTCTACGAGCAGTACTTC
TRBJ2-7 TRBD1 TRBV7-9 many CASSRDRGDYEQYF TGTGCCAGCAGCCGGGACAGGGGGGACTACGAGCAGTACTTC
TRBJ1-1 NA TRBV7-2 few CASSLISPVPRAEAFF TGTGCCAGCAGCTTAATCTCCCCCGTGCCAAGGGCTGAAGCTTTCTTT
TRBJ2-1 TRBD2 TRBV7-2 few CASSLDAAGGPGANEQFF TGTGCCAGCAGCTTAGATGCGGCGGGGGGGCCCGGTGCAAATGAGCAGTTCTTC
TRBJ2-4 NA TRBV28 many CASSLAAGRDIQYF TGTGCCAGCAGTTTAGCCGCCGGTAGGGACATTCAGTACTTC
TRBJ1-1 NA TRBV18 few CASSPPRGLNTEAFF TGTGCCAGCTCACCACCCCGGGGCCTGAACACTGAAGCTTTCTTT
TRBJ2-3 NA TRBV6-1 NA CASRQDPSTDTQYF TGTGCCAGCAGACAGGACCCTAGCACAGATACGCAGTATTTT
TRBJ2-6 NA TRBV29-1 many CSSLSGANVLTF TGCAGCTCCCTCTCTGGGGCCAACGTCCTGACTTTC
TRBJ2-1 TRBD2 TRBV12-3/TRBV12-4 many CASSLRLSSGLADNEQFF TGTGCCAGCAGTTTGAGACTTAGTTCCGGACTAGCGGACAATGAGCAGTTCTTC
TRBJ1-3 NA TRBV7-9 many CASSFTGSSGNTIYF TGTGCCAGCAGCTTCACGGGAAGCTCTGGAAACACCATATATTTT